This TCR beta chain was sequenced in a study of Ad26.COV2.S vaccination and SARS-CoV-2 variants. At the level of the study: As a participant in COV1001, the donor was in the Ad26.COV2.S trial arm. Intramuscular Ad26.COV2.S doses were given once or twice, 56 days apart.

This clone has just one count. The antigen is unknown. Treatment given: approximately 18 received Ad26.COV2.S at low or high dose, single or two shots; 5 received placebo; per-sample allocation not given. The samples were gathered on day 63 after the first injection of vaccine or placebo. Trimming left V 3 bases short and J 4 bases short, with 12 bases between. CDR1 and CDR2 (germline): LNHDA, SQIVND (reference sequence). The CDR3 runs to 15 residues. Findings and caveats of the study: Marked by substantial breadth, spike-specific CD8+ and CD4+ T cell responses were reportedly seen after vaccination. It was vaccine recipients, not placebo recipients, who had the higher spike-specific TCR breadth.

Clones were sequenced by immunoSEQ multiplex PCR, and TCRdb holds only the in-frame ones, with some missing. The sample has about 400,000 clones; around nine tenths are singletons. Sequenced material: peripheral blood, taken in a trial of Ad26.COV2.S vaccine versus placebo. The chain employs TRBV19 and TRBJ2-2, with D unresolved. This TCR came from a person between 18 and 65 years old who received the Ad26.COV2.S COVID-19 vaccine or a placebo. The CDR3 sequence is CASSINPGSTGELFF. As DNA, the CDR3 is TGTGCCAGTAGTATTAACCCGGGTAGCACCGGGGAGCTGTTTTTT.